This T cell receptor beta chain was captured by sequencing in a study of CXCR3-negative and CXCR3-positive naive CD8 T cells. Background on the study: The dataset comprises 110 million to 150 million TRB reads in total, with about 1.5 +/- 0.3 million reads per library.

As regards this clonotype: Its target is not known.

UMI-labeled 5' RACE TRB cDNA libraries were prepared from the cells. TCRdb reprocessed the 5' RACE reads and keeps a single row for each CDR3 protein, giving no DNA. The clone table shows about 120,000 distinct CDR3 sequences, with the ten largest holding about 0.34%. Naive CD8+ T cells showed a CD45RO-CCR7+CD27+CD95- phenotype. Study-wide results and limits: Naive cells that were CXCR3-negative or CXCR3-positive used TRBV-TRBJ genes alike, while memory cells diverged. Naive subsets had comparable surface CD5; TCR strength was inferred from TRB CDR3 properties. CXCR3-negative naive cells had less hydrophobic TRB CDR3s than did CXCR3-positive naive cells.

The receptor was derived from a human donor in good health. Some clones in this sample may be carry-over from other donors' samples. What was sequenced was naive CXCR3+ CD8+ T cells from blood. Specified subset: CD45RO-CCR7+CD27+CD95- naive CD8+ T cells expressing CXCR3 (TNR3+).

CDR3: CASSFTLAGGPSSNEQFF. V is TRBV13 and J is TRBJ2-1; the D call of TRBD2 rests on TCRdb alone, since no DNA is present to check it. Germline CDR1 PRHDT, CDR2 FYEKMQ (reference sequence). The CDR3 consists of 18 residues.